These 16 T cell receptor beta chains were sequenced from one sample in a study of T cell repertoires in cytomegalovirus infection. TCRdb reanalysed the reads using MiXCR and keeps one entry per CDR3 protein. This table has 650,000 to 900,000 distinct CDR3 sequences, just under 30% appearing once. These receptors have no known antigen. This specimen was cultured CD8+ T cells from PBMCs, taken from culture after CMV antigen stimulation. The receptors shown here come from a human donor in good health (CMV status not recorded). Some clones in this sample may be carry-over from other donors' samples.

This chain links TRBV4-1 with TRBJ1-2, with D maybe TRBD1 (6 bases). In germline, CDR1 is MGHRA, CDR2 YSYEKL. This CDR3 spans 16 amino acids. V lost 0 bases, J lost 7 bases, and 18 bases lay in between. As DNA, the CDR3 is TGCGCCAGCAGCCAAGACGGAACAGGGTCGGGGGGTGGCTACACCTTC. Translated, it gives CASSQDGTGSGGGYTF.

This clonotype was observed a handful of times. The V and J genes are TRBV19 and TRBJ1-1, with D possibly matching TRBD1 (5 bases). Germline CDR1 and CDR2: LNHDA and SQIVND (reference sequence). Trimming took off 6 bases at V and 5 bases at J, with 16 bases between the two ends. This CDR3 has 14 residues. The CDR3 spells CASSTGGGTTEAFF. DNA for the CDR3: TGTGCCAGTAGCACTGGGGGGGGAACGACTGAAGCTTTCTTT.

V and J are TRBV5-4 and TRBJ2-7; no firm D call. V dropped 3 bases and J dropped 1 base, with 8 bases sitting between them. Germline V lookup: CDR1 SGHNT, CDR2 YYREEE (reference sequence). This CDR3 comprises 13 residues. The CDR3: CASSSRASYEQYF. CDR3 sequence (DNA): TGTGCCAGCAGCTCAAGGGCATCCTACGAGCAGTACTTC. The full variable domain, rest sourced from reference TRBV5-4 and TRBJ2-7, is ETGVTQSPTHLIKTRGQQVTLRCSSQSGHNTVSWYQQALGQGPQFIFQYYREEENGRGNFPPRFSGLQFPNYSSELNVNALELDDSALYLCASSSRASYEQYFGPGTRLTVT.

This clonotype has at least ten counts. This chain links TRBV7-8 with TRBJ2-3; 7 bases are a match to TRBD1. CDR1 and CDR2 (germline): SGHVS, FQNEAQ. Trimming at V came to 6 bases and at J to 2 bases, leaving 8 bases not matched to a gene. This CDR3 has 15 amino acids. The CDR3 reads CASSTRTGSTDTQYF. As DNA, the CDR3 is TGTGCCAGCAGTACGCGGACAGGCTCCACAGATACGCAGTATTTT.

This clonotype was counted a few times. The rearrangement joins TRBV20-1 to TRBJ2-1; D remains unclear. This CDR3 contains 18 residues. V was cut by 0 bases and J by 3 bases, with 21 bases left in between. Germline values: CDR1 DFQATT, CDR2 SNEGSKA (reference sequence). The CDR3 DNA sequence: TGCAGTGCTAGAGATCCTCTCGAAACCCCTCCCGGCTACAATGAGCAGTTCTTC. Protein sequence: CSARDPLETPPGYNEQFF.

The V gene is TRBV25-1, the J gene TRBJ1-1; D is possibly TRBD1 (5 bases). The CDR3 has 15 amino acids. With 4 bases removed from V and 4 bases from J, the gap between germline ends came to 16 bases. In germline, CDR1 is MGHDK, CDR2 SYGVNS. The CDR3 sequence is CASSAIGGLLTEAFF. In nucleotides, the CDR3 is TGTGCCAGCAGTGCGATCGGGGGTTTGCTCACTGAAGCTTTCTTT.

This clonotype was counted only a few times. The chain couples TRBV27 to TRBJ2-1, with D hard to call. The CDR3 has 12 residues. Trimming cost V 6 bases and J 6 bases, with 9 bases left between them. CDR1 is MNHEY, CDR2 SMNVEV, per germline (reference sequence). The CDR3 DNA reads TGTGCCAGCAGGTTGCTGGGCAATGAGCAGTTCTTC. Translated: CASRLLGNEQFF.

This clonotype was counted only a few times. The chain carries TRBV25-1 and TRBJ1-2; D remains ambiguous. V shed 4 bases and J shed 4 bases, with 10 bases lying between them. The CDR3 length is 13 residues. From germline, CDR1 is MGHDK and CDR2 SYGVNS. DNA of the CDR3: TGTGCCAGCAGTGTCGGAGGACTCTATGGCTACACCTTC. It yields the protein CASSVGGLYGYTF.

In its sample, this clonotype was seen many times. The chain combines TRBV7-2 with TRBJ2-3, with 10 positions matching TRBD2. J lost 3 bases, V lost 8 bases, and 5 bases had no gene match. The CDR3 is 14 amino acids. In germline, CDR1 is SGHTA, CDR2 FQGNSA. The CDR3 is CASLGTSDTDTQYF. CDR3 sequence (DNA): TGTGCCAGCCTCGGGACTAGCGATACAGATACGCAGTATTTT.

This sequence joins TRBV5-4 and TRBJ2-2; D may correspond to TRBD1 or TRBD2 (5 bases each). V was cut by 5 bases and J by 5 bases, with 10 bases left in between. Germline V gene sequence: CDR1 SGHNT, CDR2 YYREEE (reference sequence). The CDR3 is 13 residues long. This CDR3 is CASRTEGTGELFF. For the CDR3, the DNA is TGTGCCAGCAGGACCGAGGGGACCGGGGAGCTGTTTTTT.

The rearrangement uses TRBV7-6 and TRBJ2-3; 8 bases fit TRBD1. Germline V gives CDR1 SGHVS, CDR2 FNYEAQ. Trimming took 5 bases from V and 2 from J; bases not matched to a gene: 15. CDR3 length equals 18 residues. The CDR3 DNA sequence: TGTGCCAGCAGCCATAACTACAGGGGGGCGAAGGTCACAGATACGCAGTATTTT. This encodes CASSHNYRGAKVTDTQYF.

As DNA, the CDR3 is TGTGCCAGCAGCGATGGGCGGGATGGCTACACCTTC. This sequence encodes CASSDGRDGYTF. The gene calls are TRBV5-3 and TRBJ1-2; unclear D gene. TRBV5-3 is classed as an ORF, of uncertain function. With 8 bases removed from V and 6 bases from J, the gap between germline ends came to 14 bases. The CDR3 spans 12 residues.

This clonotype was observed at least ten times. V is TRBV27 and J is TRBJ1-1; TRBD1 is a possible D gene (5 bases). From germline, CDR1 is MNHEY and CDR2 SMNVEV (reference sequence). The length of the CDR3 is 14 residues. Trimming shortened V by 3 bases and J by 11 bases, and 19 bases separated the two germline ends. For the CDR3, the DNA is TGTGCCAGCAGTTTCGGTAGGGGCACCCAGGTGGCTTTCTTT. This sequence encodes CASSFGRGTQVAFF.

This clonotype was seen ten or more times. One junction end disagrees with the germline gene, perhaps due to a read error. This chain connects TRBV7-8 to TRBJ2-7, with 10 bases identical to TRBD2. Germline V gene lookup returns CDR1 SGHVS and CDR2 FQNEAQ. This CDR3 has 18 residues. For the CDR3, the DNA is TGTGCCAGCAGCTTAGAAGCGGCTAGCGGGGGCCCTTCCTACGCGCAGTACTTC. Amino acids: CASSLEAASGGPSYAQYF.

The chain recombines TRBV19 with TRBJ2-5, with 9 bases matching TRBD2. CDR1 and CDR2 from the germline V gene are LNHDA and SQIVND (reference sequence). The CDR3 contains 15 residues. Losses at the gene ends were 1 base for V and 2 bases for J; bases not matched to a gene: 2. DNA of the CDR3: TGTGCCAGTAGTATAGTTCTAGCGGGGCAAGAGACCCAGTACTTC. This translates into CASSIVLAGQETQYF.

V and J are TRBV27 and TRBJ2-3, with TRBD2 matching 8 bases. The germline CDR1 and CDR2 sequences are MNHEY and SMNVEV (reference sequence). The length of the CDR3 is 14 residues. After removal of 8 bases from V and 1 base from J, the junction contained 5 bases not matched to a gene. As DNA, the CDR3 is TGTGCCAGCGGCGGGGGGCGGGGCACAGATACGCAGTATTTT. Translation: CASGGGRGTDTQYF.